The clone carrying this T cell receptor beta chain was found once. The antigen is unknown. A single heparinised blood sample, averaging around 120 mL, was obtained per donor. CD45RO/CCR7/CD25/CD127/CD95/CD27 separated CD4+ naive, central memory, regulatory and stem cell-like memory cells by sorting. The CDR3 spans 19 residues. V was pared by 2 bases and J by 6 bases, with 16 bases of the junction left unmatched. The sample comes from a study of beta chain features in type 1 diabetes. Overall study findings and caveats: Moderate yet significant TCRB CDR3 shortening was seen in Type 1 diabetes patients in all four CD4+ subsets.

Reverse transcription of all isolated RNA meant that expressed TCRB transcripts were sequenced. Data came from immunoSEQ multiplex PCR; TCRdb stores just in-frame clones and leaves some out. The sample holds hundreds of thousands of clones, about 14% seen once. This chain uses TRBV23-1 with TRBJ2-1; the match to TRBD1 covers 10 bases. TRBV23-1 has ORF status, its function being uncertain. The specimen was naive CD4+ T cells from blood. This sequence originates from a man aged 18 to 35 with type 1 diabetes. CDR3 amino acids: CASSQKSGPGTGESNEQFF. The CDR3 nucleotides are TGCGCCAGCAGTCAAAAAAGCGGCCCCGGGACAGGGGAAAGCAATGAGCAGTTCTTC.